The next 28 T cell receptor beta chains were all read from a single sample in a study of CD8 T cells in Susac syndrome. RNA was extracted with the RNeasy kit, and a quantity of about 0.45 to 1 ug was reverse transcribed using random hexamers. TCRdb called the immunoSEQ multiplex PCR reads again in MiXCR, with one record for every CDR3 protein. The table shows about 130,000 distinct CDR3 sequences, with around 95% occurring only once. The sequencing input was CD8+ T cells from PBMCs. These receptors were collected from a human donor with Susac syndrome.

The gene calls are TRBV9 and TRBJ1-1; D not resolved. Trimming shortened V by 0 bases and J by 1 base, and 4 bases separated the two germline ends. Germline CDR1 SGDLS, CDR2 YYNGEE. This CDR3 spans 13 amino acids. CDR3 DNA sequence: TGTGCCAGCAGCGTAGAGACGAACACTGAAGCTTTCTTT. Translation: CASSVETNTEAFF.

V is TRBV12-3 or TRBV12-4 and J is TRBJ1-2, with D tentatively TRBD1 (5 bases). The CDR3 has 14 residues. The V and J ends lost 6 bases and 4 bases respectively, with 15 bases between them. The CDR3 sequence: CASRPPQEGYGYTF. The CDR3 DNA is TGTGCCAGCAGACCTCCACAGGAGGGCTATGGCTACACCTTC.

The count of this clonotype is one. This chain links TRBV19 with TRBJ2-1, with D tentatively TRBD2 (5 bases). The germline CDR1 and CDR2 sequences are LNHDA and SQIVND (reference sequence). V gave up 8 bases and J gave up 8 bases, with 16 bases separating them. The CDR3 is 13 residues long. The CDR3, as DNA: TGTGCCAGTGGGTGGGAGTTGGGCTATGAGCAGTTCTTC. This encodes CASGWELGYEQFF.

The V call is TRBV4-1, the J call TRBJ1-2; tentatively, D is TRBD1 (5 bases). The V gene's germline CDR1 is MGHRA and CDR2 YSYEKL. CDR3 length: 15 amino acids. V was pared by 5 bases and J by 0 bases, with 13 bases between. CDR3 loop: CASSTLGGANYGYTF. The CDR3 nucleotides read TGCGCCAGCAGCACCCTGGGGGGGGCTAACTATGGCTACACCTTC.

The chain uses TRBV9 and TRBJ1-5; 8 bases fit TRBD1. The germline V gene encodes CDR1 SGDLS and CDR2 YYNGEE. The junction had 7 bases not matched to a gene; V was cut back by 4 bases and J by 4 bases. The CDR3 runs to 15 residues. CDR3 sequence: CASSHGQGLNQPQHF. CDR3 DNA: TGTGCCAGCAGCCACGGACAGGGTCTAAATCAGCCCCAGCATTTT.

This sequence joins TRBV15 and TRBJ2-3; no reliable D call. This CDR3 is 16 amino acids long. Looked up from germline, CDR1 is LNHNV and CDR2 is YYDKDF (reference sequence). Trimming pared 7 bases from V and 0 bases from J, leaving 17 bases between. CDR3 amino acids: CATMLRRPSSTDTQYF. DNA of the CDR3: TGTGCCACCATGTTGCGTCGGCCTTCTAGCACAGATACGCAGTATTTT.

This sequence joins TRBV20-1 and TRBJ1-2; D is uncertain. The CDR3 has 16 residues. The V gene lost 0 bases and the J gene lost 4 bases, with 18 bases spanning the gap. Germline V gives CDR1 DFQATT, CDR2 SNEGSKA (reference sequence). CDR3: CSARDLVAGVGYGYTF. The CDR3, as DNA: TGCAGTGCTAGAGATCTCGTCGCTGGCGTAGGCTATGGCTACACCTTC.

The gene calls are TRBV6-4 and TRBJ1-1; D unresolved. The germline gives CDR1 MRHNA, CDR2 SNTAGT. Deletions cut 3 bases from V and 1 base from J, with 6 bases between. This CDR3 is 13 amino acids long. The CDR3 is CASSEKGNTEAFF. CDR3 nucleotide sequence: TGTGCCAGCAGTGAAAAGGGGAACACTGAAGCTTTCTTT.

The V gene is TRBV6-4, the J gene TRBJ1-5, with 8 bases lining up with TRBD1. The CDR3 totals 13 residues. V lost 6 bases to trimming and J lost 5 bases; unmatched junction nucleotides: 3. Germline lookup yields CDR1 MRHNA and CDR2 SNTAGT. This chain's CDR3 is CASSQGAHQPQHF. CDR3 nucleotide sequence: TGTGCCAGCAGCCAGGGGGCTCATCAGCCCCAGCATTTT.

The chain links TRBV20-1 to TRBJ2-1, with TRBD2 matching over 11 bases. J lost 8 bases, V lost 5 bases, and 14 bases had no gene match. CDR3 length: 16 residues. Germline V gives CDR1 DFQATT, CDR2 SNEGSKA (reference sequence). The CDR3 reads CSASAYSGGAVYEQFF. The CDR3 nucleotides are TGCAGTGCTTCGGCCTATAGCGGGGGGGCAGTATATGAGCAGTTCTTC.

The chain combines TRBV27 with TRBJ1-1, with a weak D call TRBD1 (6 bases). The CDR3 contains 12 residues. With 5 bases removed from V and 6 bases from J, the gap between germline ends came to 10 bases. CDR1 and CDR2 from the germline V gene are MNHEY and SMNVEV (reference sequence). This CDR3 is CASSKQGAEAFF. For the CDR3, the DNA is TGTGCCAGCAGTAAACAGGGCGCTGAAGCTTTCTTT.

This chain joins TRBV12-3 or TRBV12-4 and TRBJ2-3; 8 bases line up with TRBD1. The CDR3 covers 17 residues. Trimming took 3 bases from V and 0 from J; bases not matched to a gene: 8. The chain's CDR3 is CASSFPGTGKSTDTQYF. CDR3 sequence (DNA): TGTGCCAGCAGTTTTCCCGGGACAGGCAAAAGCACAGATACGCAGTATTTT.

CDR3 DNA sequence: TGCAGTGCTAGCCTCGGCGCCTACGAGCAGTACTTC. This translates into CSASLGAYEQYF. The chain recombines TRBV20-1 with TRBJ2-7; D not certain. The CDR3 covers 12 residues. V lost 3 bases and J 2 bases, leaving 8 bases between the germline ends. CDR1 DFQATT and CDR2 SNEGSKA come from the germline V gene (reference sequence).

The J gene is TRBJ1-2, the V gene TRBV9; perhaps TRBD1 as D (6 bases). CDR1 is SGDLS and CDR2 is YYNGEE in the germline V gene. Trimming took off 3 bases at V and 8 bases at J, with 14 bases between the two ends. The length of the CDR3 is 13 residues. CDR3 residues: CASSDQGLRGYTF. The CDR3 DNA is TGTGCCAGCAGCGACCAGGGGCTCCGGGGCTACACCTTC.

The sample holds one count of this clonotype. The chain uses TRBV28 and TRBJ1-1; D perhaps matches TRBD1 (5 bases). Trimming cost V 5 bases and J 7 bases, with 20 bases left between them. This CDR3 has 15 residues. Per germline, CDR1 MDHEN and CDR2 SYDVKM. This chain's CDR3 is CASSPPGEGLVEAFF. CDR3 DNA: TGTGCCAGCAGTCCCCCGGGGGAGGGGTTAGTTGAAGCTTTCTTT.

The J gene is TRBJ2-7, the V gene TRBV10-3; no definite D call. Trimming shortened V by 8 bases and J by 1 base, and 9 bases separated the two germline ends. There are 12 residues in the CDR3. In germline, CDR1 is ENHRY, CDR2 SYGVKD. In DNA, the CDR3 is TGTGCCATCTCAAGGCATTCCTACGAGCAGTACTTC. Protein sequence: CAISRHSYEQYF.

CDR3 amino acids: CLTRGRWETQYF. The CDR3 DNA reads as TGTTTGACCCGGGGGCGCTGGGAGACCCAGTACTTC. The V call is TRBV2, the J call TRBJ2-5; D is possibly TRBD1 or TRBD2 (6 bases each). The CDR3 spans 12 residues. Per germline, CDR1 SNHLY and CDR2 FYNNEI.

The genes are TRBV7-8 and TRBJ2-2, with 10 positions matching TRBD2. This CDR3 contains 16 residues. V lost 1 base to trimming and J lost 7 bases; unmatched junction nucleotides: 6. Germline values: CDR1 SGHVS, CDR2 FQNEAQ. DNA for the CDR3: TGTGCCAGCAGCTTAGAAGCGGGAGGGGATGGCGGGGAGCTGTTTTTT. Translation: CASSLEAGGDGGELFF.

CDR3 bases: TGTGCCAGCAGAGCGATTGGAGAGAGCAATCAGCCCCAGCATTTT. Its protein product is CASRAIGESNQPQHF. V is TRBV6-6 and J is TRBJ1-5; D remains unclear. The germline gives CDR1 MNHNY, CDR2 SVGAGI (reference sequence). Trimming took off 6 bases at V and 1 base at J, with 13 bases between the two ends. CDR3 length: 15 residues.

The V call is TRBV20-1, the J call TRBJ2-7, with D perhaps TRBD1 (7 bases). Trimming took off 6 bases at V and 5 bases at J, with 23 bases between the two ends. The CDR3 extends over 15 amino acids. Germline values: CDR1 DFQATT, CDR2 SNEGSKA (reference sequence). The chain's CDR3 is CSARGADPQPDEQYF. In DNA, the CDR3 is TGCAGTGCCAGGGGGGCGGATCCCCAGCCCGACGAGCAGTACTTC.

The CDR3 sequence is CASSQDLGANVLTF. CDR3 nucleotides: TGTGCCAGCAGCCAAGATCTAGGGGCCAACGTCCTGACTTTC. The chain has TRBV3-1 and TRBJ2-6; D is unclear. Germline V gene sequence: CDR1 LGHDT, CDR2 YNNKEL (reference sequence). The length of the CDR3 is 14 residues. Trimming shortened V by 0 bases and J by 4 bases, and 4 bases separated the two germline ends.

V usage is TRBV4-2 and J usage is TRBJ1-1; unclear D gene. CDR1 is LGHNA, CDR2 YNFKEQ, per germline. The CDR3 spans 14 residues. V lost 0 bases and J lost 6, with 11 bases in between. The CDR3 DNA sequence: TGTGCCAGCAGCCAAGAGGGTAAGCCCCCTGAAGCTTTCTTT. Translating gives CASSQEGKPPEAFF.

This chain connects TRBV18 to TRBJ2-7; D is possibly TRBD2 (5 bases). The germline gives CDR1 KGHSH, CDR2 LQKENI. This CDR3 is built from 14 residues. Trimming shortened V by 3 bases and J by 2 bases, and 11 bases separated the two germline ends. CDR3 sequence reads: CASSPPGNPYEQYF. Here the CDR3 DNA reads TGTGCCAGCTCACCCCCGGGGAACCCCTACGAGCAGTACTTC.

This sequence joins TRBV28 and TRBJ1-5; maybe TRBD1 (5 bases). The germline V gene encodes CDR1 MDHEN and CDR2 SYDVKM. The CDR3 is 14 amino acids. V dropped 4 bases and J dropped 7 bases, with 14 bases sitting between them. Written as DNA, the CDR3 is TGTGCCAGCAGTTCTACGAGGGACTGGCAGCCCCAGCATTTT. It specifies CASSSTRDWQPQHF.

The rearrangement links TRBV10-3 to TRBJ2-7, with a weak D call TRBD2 (5 bases). CDR1 and CDR2 from the germline V gene are ENHRY and SYGVKD. V was clipped by 0 bases and J by 2 bases, with 14 bases between them. The CDR3 has 16 amino acids. CDR3 DNA: TGTGCCATCAGTGAGTCGGTGGGCGGGCCACCCTACGAGCAGTACTTC. Its protein is CAISESVGGPPYEQYF.

This sequence joins TRBV7-8 and TRBJ2-4; TRBD1 might be the D (8 bases). From germline, CDR1 is SGHVS and CDR2 FQNEAQ. V shed 5 bases and J shed 9 bases, with 17 bases lying between them. The CDR3 covers 14 residues. CDR3 nucleotides: TGTGCCAGCAGCCCCCAGGACAGGGAGGGCATTCAGTACTTC. It encodes CASSPQDREGIQYF.

This clonotype was picked up one time. The V gene is TRBV6-1, the J gene TRBJ2-5; D possibly corresponds to TRBD2 (5 bases). This CDR3 comprises 16 residues. Germline lookup yields CDR1 MNHNS and CDR2 SASEGT. The ends were cut back, 1 base at V and 4 bases at J, with 16 bases in the middle. The CDR3: CASSEDGEGMGETQYF. The CDR3 DNA reads TGTGCCAGCAGTGAAGACGGCGAGGGCATGGGAGAGACCCAGTACTTC.

The genes are TRBV15 and TRBJ2-7; D not certain. Trimming left V 2 bases short and J 6 bases short, with 17 bases between. In germline, CDR1 is LNHNV, CDR2 YYDKDF (reference sequence). The CDR3 sequence is 15 residues long. The CDR3 region is CATSRSFDRVPEQYF. As DNA, the CDR3 is TGTGCCACCAGCAGATCCTTCGACCGAGTCCCCGAGCAGTACTTC.